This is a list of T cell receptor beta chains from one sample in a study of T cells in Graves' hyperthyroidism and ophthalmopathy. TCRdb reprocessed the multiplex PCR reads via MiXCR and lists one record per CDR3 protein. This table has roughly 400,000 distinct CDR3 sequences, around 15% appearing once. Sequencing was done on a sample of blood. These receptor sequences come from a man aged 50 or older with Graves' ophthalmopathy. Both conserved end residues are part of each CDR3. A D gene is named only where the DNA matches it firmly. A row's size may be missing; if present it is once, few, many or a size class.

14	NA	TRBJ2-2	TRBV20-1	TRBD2	TGCAGTGCTGGTAGCGGGAGATTCGCCGGGGAGCTGTTTTTT	CSAGSGRFAGELFF
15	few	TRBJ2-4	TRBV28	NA	TGTGCCAGCAGTTTCGACCGCCCTCTGGGAAACATTCAGTACTTC	CASSFDRPLGNIQYF
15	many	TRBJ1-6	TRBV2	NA	TGTGCCAGCAGTGAAGGGCGGACCTATAATTCACCCCTCCACTTT	CASSEGRTYNSPLHF
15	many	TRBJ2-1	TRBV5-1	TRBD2	TGCGCCAGCACCCGAAGCGGGAGCTCCTACAATGAGCAGTTCTTC	CASTRSGSSYNEQFF
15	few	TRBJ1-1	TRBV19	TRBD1	TGTGCCAGTAGTATGCAGGGGGCGCGGGGGGGTGAAGCTTTCTTT	CASSMQGARGGEAFF
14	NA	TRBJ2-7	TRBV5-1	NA	TGCGCCATCAGCGAAGATAGAGGGTTCTACGAGCAGTACTTC	CAISEDRGFYEQYF
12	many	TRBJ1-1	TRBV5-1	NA	TGCGCCAGCAGCTTCGTGGGAGCTGAAGCTTTCTTT	CASSFVGAEAFF
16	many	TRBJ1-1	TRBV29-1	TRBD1	TGCAGCGTGGAGCCGGGACAGGGGCGACCGGGCCCTGAAGCTTTCTTT	CSVEPGQGRPGPEAFF
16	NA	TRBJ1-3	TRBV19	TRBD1	TGTGCCAGTAGTCAAAAGGTGACAGGGTCTGGAAACACCATATATTTT	CASSQKVTGSGNTIYF
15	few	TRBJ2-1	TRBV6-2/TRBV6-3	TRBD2	TGTGCCAGCAGTGACGGCGGGAGCGACTACAATGAGCAGTTCTTC	CASSDGGSDYNEQFF
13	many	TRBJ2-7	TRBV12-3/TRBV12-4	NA	TGTGCCAGCAGTTTACAGCGGGCCTACGAGCAGTACTTC	CASSLQRAYEQYF
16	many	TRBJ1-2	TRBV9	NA	TGTGCCAGCAGCGCTCCATCCTCCGGGGCCGCGGTGGGCTACACCTTC	CASSAPSSGAAVGYTF
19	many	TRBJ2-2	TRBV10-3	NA	TGTGCCATCAGTGAGTCGATAGGTGGAGGGCGTACAGACACCGGGGAGCTGTTTTTT	CAISESIGGGRTDTGELFF
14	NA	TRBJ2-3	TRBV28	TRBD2	TGTGCCAGCAGTACTACTAGCGGGACAGATACGCAGTATTTT	CASSTTSGTDTQYF
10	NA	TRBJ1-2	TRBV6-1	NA	TGTGCCAGCAGTGAAGCGCTCCACACCTTC	CASSEALHTF
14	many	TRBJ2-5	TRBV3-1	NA	TGTGCCAGCAGCCAAGAAATTCTTCAAGAGACCCAGTACTTC	CASSQEILQETQYF
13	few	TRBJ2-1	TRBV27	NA	TGTGCCAGCGCCCAGGGACGACTCAATGAGCAGTTCTTC	CASAQGRLNEQFF
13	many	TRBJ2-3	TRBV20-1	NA	TGCAGTGCTAGACGACAGGGCACAGATACGCAGTATTTT	CSARRQGTDTQYF
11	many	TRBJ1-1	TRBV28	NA	TGTGCCAGCAGTTTGGTGAGAAAAGCTTTCTTT	CASSLVRKAFF
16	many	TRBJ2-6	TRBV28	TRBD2	TGTGCCAGCAGCAGGGCGGGGGGCGCTGGGGCCAACGTCCTGACTTTC	CASSRAGGAGANVLTF
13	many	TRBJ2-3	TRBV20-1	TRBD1	TGCAGTGCTGGGACAGGGTTAGCAGATACGCAGTATTTT	CSAGTGLADTQYF
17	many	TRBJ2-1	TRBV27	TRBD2	TGTGCCAGCAGTTCCCGAGAGTGGGTAGCGGGAGTGAATGAGCAGTTCTTC	CASSSREWVAGVNEQFF
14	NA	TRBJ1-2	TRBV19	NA	TGTGCCAGTAGTGCCAGGGTGCACGGCTATGGCTACACCTTC	CASSARVHGYGYTF
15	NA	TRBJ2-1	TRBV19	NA	TGTGCCAGTAGTATCGGGCGGAGCTCCTACAATGAGCAGTTCTTC	CASSIGRSSYNEQFF
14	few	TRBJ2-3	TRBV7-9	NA	TGTGCCAGCAGCTCGGGGGGCGGGCCAGATACGCAGTATTTT	CASSSGGGPDTQYF
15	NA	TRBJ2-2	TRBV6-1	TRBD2	TGTGCCAGCAGACCACTAGCGGGGAACACCGGGGAGCTGTTTTTT	CASRPLAGNTGELFF
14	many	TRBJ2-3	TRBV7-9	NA	TGTGCCAGCAGCCCACCGGGGAACACAGATACGCAGTATTTT	CASSPPGNTDTQYF
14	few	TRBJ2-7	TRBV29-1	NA	TGCAGCGTTGGATTACGGGACCGATCCTACGAGCAGTACTTC	CSVGLRDRSYEQYF
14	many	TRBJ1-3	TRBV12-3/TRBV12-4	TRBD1	TGTGCCAGCTGGGACAGGATATCTGGAAACACCATATATTTT	CASWDRISGNTIYF
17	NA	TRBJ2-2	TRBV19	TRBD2	TGTGCCAGTAGTAGGGGACTAGCGGCTTCGAACACCGGGGAGCTGTTTTTT	CASSRGLAASNTGELFF
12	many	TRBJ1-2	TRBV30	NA	TGTGCCTGGGCAGGGGTGGACTATGGCTACACCTTC	CAWAGVDYGYTF
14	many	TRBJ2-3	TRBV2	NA	TGTGCCAGCAGGGTAGCGGCTAGCACAGATACGCAGTATTTT	CASRVAASTDTQYF
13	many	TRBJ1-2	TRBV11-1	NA	TGTGCCAGCAGCTTTTTAAGAGGTGTTGGCTACACCTTC	CASSFLRGVGYTF
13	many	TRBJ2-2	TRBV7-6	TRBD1	TGTGCCAGCAGCCCAGGGGGAGCTGGGGAGCTGTTTTTT	CASSPGGAGELFF
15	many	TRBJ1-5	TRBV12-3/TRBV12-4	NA	TGTGCCAGACCCGGGACACCTTATAGCAATCAGCCCCAGCATTTT	CARPGTPYSNQPQHF
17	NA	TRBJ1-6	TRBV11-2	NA	TGTGCCAGCAGCTTAGACGCTTTCGCCGGACAGAATTCACCCCTCCACTTT	CASSLDAFAGQNSPLHF
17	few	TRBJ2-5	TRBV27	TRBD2	TGTGCCAGCAGTTCTCGACTACTAGCGGGAGCAGGAGAGACCCAGTACTTC	CASSSRLLAGAGETQYF
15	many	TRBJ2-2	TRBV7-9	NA	TGTGCCAGCAGCTCCACCGGACTGAACACCGGGGAGCTGTTTTTT	CASSSTGLNTGELFF
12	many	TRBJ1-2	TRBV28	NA	TGTGCCAGCAGACAGTCGAAAGGAGGCTACACCTTC	CASRQSKGGYTF
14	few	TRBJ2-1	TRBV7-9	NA	TGTGCCAGCAGCCCCGTAGTAGGTTACAATGAGCAGTTCTTC	CASSPVVGYNEQFF
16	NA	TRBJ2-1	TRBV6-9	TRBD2	TGTGCCAGCAGTTACACGGGACTAGCGGGAGCTAGTGAGCAGTTCTTC	CASSYTGLAGASEQFF
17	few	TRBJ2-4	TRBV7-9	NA	TGTGCCAGCAGCTTAGTAGCCCTAAAAAAGGGGGGAAACATTCAGTACTTC	CASSLVALKKGGNIQYF
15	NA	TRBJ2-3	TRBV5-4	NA	TGTGCCAGCAGCTTGCCCCATGGGGGAGCAGATACGCAGTATTTT	CASSLPHGGADTQYF
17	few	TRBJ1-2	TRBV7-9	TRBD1	TGTGCCAGCAGCTATCCCTTCCGGGACAGAAAGGACTATGGCTACACCTTC	CASSYPFRDRKDYGYTF
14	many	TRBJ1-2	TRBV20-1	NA	TGCAGTGTCAAACCCAACTTCGTGTCCTATGGCTACACCTTC	CSVKPNFVSYGYTF
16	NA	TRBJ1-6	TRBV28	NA	TGTGCCAGCAGTCCCCCGGCAGGCAGCTATAATTCACCCCTCCACTTT	CASSPPAGSYNSPLHF
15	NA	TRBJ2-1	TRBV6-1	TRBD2	TGTGCCAGCAGGGAAGCGGGAGGGCCGAGCGATGAGCAGTTCTTC	CASREAGGPSDEQFF
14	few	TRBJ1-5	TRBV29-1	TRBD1	TGCAGCGTTGGCGGGACAGGGGGCGGCCAGCCCCAGCATTTT	CSVGGTGGGQPQHF
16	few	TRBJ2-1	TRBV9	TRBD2	TGTGCCAGCACCGGGAGGCGGGAGAGCTCCTACAATGAGCAGTTCTTC	CASTGRRESSYNEQFF
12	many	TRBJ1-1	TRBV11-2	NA	TGTGCCAGCAGCCGTACAGGGATTGAAGCTTTCTTT	CASSRTGIEAFF
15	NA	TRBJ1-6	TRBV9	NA	TGTGCCAGCAGCGTAGGGGGAGATTATAATTCACCCCTCCACTTT	CASSVGGDYNSPLHF
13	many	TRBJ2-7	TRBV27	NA	TGTGCCAGCAGGCCGCCCCAACCTACGAAGCAGTACTTC	CASRPPQPTKQYF
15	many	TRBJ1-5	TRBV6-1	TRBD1	TGTGCCAGCAGTAACAGGGGGCGAAGCAATCAGCCCCAGCATTTT	CASSNRGRSNQPQHF
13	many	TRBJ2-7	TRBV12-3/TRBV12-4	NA	TGTGCCAGCAGCGCCCGGCCCGCCGCCGAGCAGTACTTC	CASSARPAAEQYF